The 31 T cell receptor beta chains presented below share a single source sample, sequenced in a study of T cell repertoires in ileal Crohn's disease. Generated by immunoSEQ multiplex PCR, the TCRdb table keeps only in-frame clones and is missing some. The profile shows about 13,000 clones, approximately 78% of them singletons. Sequencing was done on a sample of ileal tissue. These TCRs come from an adult with Crohn's disease.

The V call is TRBV19, the J call TRBJ1-5; 8 nucleotides line up with TRBD1. CDR1 LNHDA and CDR2 SQIVND come from the germline V gene (reference sequence). V shed 3 bases and J 6 bases; nucleotides not matched to a gene: 7. This CDR3 is built from 15 residues. The CDR3 protein is CASSMITGGSQPQHF. The CDR3 DNA reads TGTGCCAGTAGTATGATCACAGGGGGAAGTCAGCCCCAGCATTTT.

The rearrangement uses TRBV5-1 and TRBJ2-5; TRBD2 matches 10 bases. In germline, CDR1 is SGHRS, CDR2 YFSETQ. CDR3 length equals 15 residues. J was trimmed by 1 base and V by 2 bases; bases with no gene match: 2. CDR3 protein: CASSFRLAGQETQYF. Written as DNA, the CDR3 is TGCGCCAGCAGCTTCAGACTAGCGGGCCAAGAGACCCAGTACTTC.

The chain recombines TRBV7-2 with TRBJ2-5; a possible D gene is TRBD2 (6 bases). CDR3 length equals 14 residues. Looked up from germline, CDR1 is SGHTA and CDR2 is FQGNSA. V lost 1 base, J lost 5 bases, and 11 bases lay in between. The CDR3 coding sequence is TGTGCCAGCAGCTTAGGGGCAGGAGGGGAGACCCAGTACTTC. The encoded protein is CASSLGAGGETQYF.

This clone occurred a few times. This specimen includes other DNA sequences encoding the same CDR3. The chain has TRBV2 and TRBJ1-1; D gene unclear. The CDR3 has 12 residues. Trimming took off 4 bases at V and 1 base at J, with 4 bases between the two ends. In germline, CDR1 is SNHLY, CDR2 FYNNEI. The CDR3 sequence: CASSAQNTEAFF. CDR3 coding DNA: TGTGCCAGCAGTGCACAGAACACTGAAGCTTTCTTT.

The chain combines TRBV9 with TRBJ2-3, with 8 bases matching TRBD2. The J segment lost 2 bases and the V segment lost 1 base, leaving 6 bases of the junction unmatched. Germline V lookup: CDR1 SGDLS, CDR2 YYNGEE. This CDR3 is 16 amino acids long. The CDR3 here is CASSVRASGFTDTQYF. The CDR3 DNA reads TGTGCCAGCAGCGTAAGGGCTAGCGGGTTCACAGATACGCAGTATTTT.

The chain has TRBV5-4 and TRBJ2-5, with D possibly matching TRBD1 (7 bases). The ends were cut back, 0 bases at V and 3 bases at J, with 9 bases in the middle. Germline loops: CDR1 SGHNT, CDR2 YYREEE (reference sequence). CDR3 length: 14 amino acids. CDR3: CASSLGRGEETQYF. CDR3 DNA sequence: TGTGCCAGCAGCTTGGGCAGGGGGGAAGAGACCCAGTACTTC.

This clone was detected once. The chain combines TRBV7-2 with TRBJ2-1; 8 bases fit TRBD1. The CDR3 contains 13 residues. Trimming removed 5 bases from V and 7 bases from J; junction bases left unmatched: 4. Germline-derived CDR1 and CDR2 are SGHTA and FQGNSA. Here the CDR3 reads CASSQRQGNEQFF. DNA of the CDR3: TGTGCCAGCAGCCAAAGACAGGGGAATGAGCAGTTCTTC.

The chain carries TRBV4-1 and TRBJ1-3, with D perhaps TRBD1 (6 bases). Germline values: CDR1 MGHRA, CDR2 YSYEKL. Trimming pared 4 bases from V and 4 bases from J, leaving 14 bases between. The CDR3 contains 15 residues. The chain's CDR3 is CASSRSGERGNTIYF. As DNA, the CDR3 is TGCGCCAGCAGCCGCTCAGGGGAGAGAGGAAACACCATATATTTT.

The CDR3 protein is CASSRRGQENEKLFF. The CDR3, as DNA: TGTGCCAGCAGCCGAAGAGGACAGGAAAATGAAAAACTGTTTTTT. The chain employs TRBV7-8 and TRBJ1-4; 7 positions match TRBD1. Trimming took 5 bases from V and 5 from J; bases not matched to a gene: 8. Per germline, CDR1 SGHVS and CDR2 FQNEAQ. This CDR3 has 15 amino acids.

The rearrangement uses TRBV5-5 and TRBJ1-1; no firm D call. V lost 0 bases and J 0 bases, leaving 15 bases between the germline ends. Germline V gene lookup returns CDR1 SGHKS and CDR2 YYEKEE (reference sequence). This CDR3 is built from 17 residues. DNA of the CDR3: TGTGCCAGCAGCTTGGAGCCATTCTCGTTTCTGAACACTGAAGCTTTCTTT. The encoded protein is CASSLEPFSFLNTEAFF. Combining the CDR3 with reference TRBV5-5 and TRBJ1-1 gives the whole variable domain DAGVTQSPTHLIKTRGQQVTLRCSPISGHKSVSWYQQVLGQGPQFIFQYYEKEERGRGNFPDRFSARQFPNYSSELNVNALLLGDSALYLCASSLEPFSFLNTEAFFGQGTRLTVV.

This chain links TRBV27 with TRBJ1-2; D might be TRBD1 (5 bases). The CDR3 covers 13 residues. CDR1 is MNHEY and CDR2 is SMNVEV in the germline V gene (reference sequence). The V end lost 4 bases, the J end lost 4 bases, and 10 bases lay between the germline ends. CDR3 sequence reads: CASSSQGGYGYTF. The CDR3 DNA is TGTGCCAGCAGTTCCCAGGGAGGCTATGGCTACACCTTC.

The V and J genes are TRBV18 and TRBJ1-1; a possible D gene is TRBD1 (6 bases). This CDR3 has 14 amino acids. Trimming removed 4 bases at V and 0 bases at J, with 9 bases between. Germline-derived CDR1 and CDR2 are KGHSH and LQKENI. The CDR3 protein is CASSRDNLNTEAFF. CDR3 in DNA: TGTGCCAGCTCACGGGACAACCTGAACACTGAAGCTTTCTTT.

This chain uses TRBV27 with TRBJ2-3, with unresolved D. V was pared by 6 bases and J by 0 bases, with 10 bases between. The germline V gene has CDR1 MNHEY and CDR2 SMNVEV (reference sequence). This CDR3 is built from 14 residues. DNA for the CDR3: TGTGCCAGCAGGTGGGCAGAAAGCACAGATACGCAGTATTTT. As protein: CASRWAESTDTQYF.

This clone was seen a handful of times. This chain connects TRBV7-3 to TRBJ2-1, with a possible D match to TRBD1 (5 bases). Germline assignment: CDR1 SGHTA and CDR2 FQGTGA. Trimming cost V 4 bases and J 0 bases, with 7 bases left between them. CDR3 size: 14 residues. CDR3 DNA sequence: TGTGCCAGCAGCTCCAGGGACTCCTACAATGAGCAGTTCTTC. Translation gives CASSSRDSYNEQFF.

The rearrangement joins TRBV6-1 to TRBJ1-2, with D uncertain. CDR3 length equals 15 residues. Germline V lookup: CDR1 MNHNS, CDR2 SASEGT. Deletions cut 8 bases from V and 6 bases from J, with 22 bases between. The CDR3 reads CASLSGYGGPNGYTF. The CDR3 DNA reads TGTGCCAGCCTATCCGGGTACGGAGGGCCGAATGGCTACACCTTC.

This sequence joins TRBV29-1 and TRBJ1-1; 9 bases fit TRBD1. Germline loops: CDR1 SQVTM, CDR2 ANQGSEA. The CDR3 spans 14 residues. Trimming at V came to 4 bases and at J to 6 bases, leaving 9 bases not matched to a gene. CDR3 coding DNA: TGCAGCGTTGCGGTGGGACAGGGTAGTCCTGAAGCTTTCTTT. Translated: CSVAVGQGSPEAFF.

The count of this clone is one. The chain is built from TRBV7-8 and TRBJ1-6; possible D gene TRBD1, 6 bases. Trimming removed 5 bases from V and 5 bases from J, with 10 bases in between. Germline loops: CDR1 SGHVS, CDR2 FQNEAQ. The CDR3 is made up of 14 amino acids. As DNA, the CDR3 is TGTGCCAGCAGCCTACGGACAGATAATTCACCCCTCCACTTT. Protein sequence: CASSLRTDNSPLHF.

V and J are TRBV2 and TRBJ1-1; D call uncertain. This CDR3 region has 13 residues. From germline, CDR1 is SNHLY and CDR2 FYNNEI. V was shortened by 7 bases and J by 1 base, with 10 bases between the two germline ends. The CDR3 DNA follows: TGTGCCAGCATTCGGAGCCAGAACACTGAAGCTTTCTTT. Translated: CASIRSQNTEAFF.

The gene calls are TRBV4-1 and TRBJ2-7; 9 bases match TRBD1. The V gene end was trimmed by 4 bases and the J gene end by 3 bases; junction bases not matched to a gene: 7. The CDR3 is 15 amino acids. Germline CDR1 MGHRA, CDR2 YSYEKL. CDR3 protein: CASSRLDRGDYEQYF. CDR3 bases: TGCGCCAGCAGCCGACTGGACAGGGGCGACTACGAGCAGTACTTC.

This chain links TRBV18 with TRBJ1-1; 12 bases are a match to TRBD1. The trim removed 6 bases at V and 10 bases at J, leaving 15 bases unmatched. Germline lookup yields CDR1 KGHSH and CDR2 LQKENI. The CDR3 runs 16 residues. The CDR3 spells CASSHRDRGPGSGAFF. CDR3 DNA: TGTGCCAGCTCGCACCGGGACAGGGGGCCTGGTAGCGGAGCTTTCTTT.

This rearrangement joins TRBV6-5 to TRBJ2-7; 7 positions agree with TRBD1. Unmatched junction bases numbered 4, after V lost 6 bases and J lost 2 bases. Germline V lookup: CDR1 MNHEY, CDR2 SVGAGI. This CDR3 comprises 13 residues. CDR3 in DNA: TGTGCCAGCAGACAGGGACAGACCTACGAGCAGTACTTC. The encoded protein is CASRQGQTYEQYF.

The rearrangement links TRBV10-1 to TRBJ2-1, with D possibly matching TRBD2 (6 bases). Trimming took off 7 bases at V and 3 bases at J, with 22 bases between the two ends. The CDR3 covers 17 residues. Per the germline V gene, CDR1 is WNHNN and CDR2 is SYGVQD (reference sequence). The CDR3 DNA reads TGCGCCAGCACACTGCTGTGGGGGGTGCAGGGCTACAATGAGCAGTTCTTC. Protein: CASTLLWGVQGYNEQFF.

The rearrangement joins TRBV11-3 to TRBJ1-1, with TRBD1 as a possible D gene (5 bases). Germline loops: CDR1 SGHNT, CDR2 YENEEA. Trimming shortened V by 1 base and J by 7 bases, and 10 bases separated the two germline ends. The CDR3 is 13 residues long. CDR3 in amino acids: CASSLGGDREAFF. In nucleotides, the CDR3 is TGTGCCAGCAGCTTAGGGGGGGACCGTGAAGCTTTCTTT.

CDR3 sequence reads: CASRPGQYTGELFF. The CDR3 bases are TGTGCCAGCAGACCGGGACAGTACACCGGGGAGCTGTTTTTT. The chain recombines TRBV6-5 with TRBJ2-2; 7 bases fit TRBD1. The germline V gene has CDR1 MNHEY and CDR2 SVGAGI. CDR3 length: 14 residues. Losses at the gene ends were 6 bases for V and 3 bases for J; bases not matched to a gene: 4.

V usage is TRBV11-2 and J usage is TRBJ2-7; D is uncertain. Germline V gene sequence: CDR1 SGHAT, CDR2 FQNNGV. The V end was cut by 0 bases, the J end by 10 bases, with 13 bases between. CDR3 size: 13 residues. The CDR3 spells CASSLDPPRRQYF. In DNA, the CDR3 is TGTGCCAGCAGCTTAGATCCCCCCCGCAGACAGTACTTC.

This chain joins TRBV7-2 and TRBJ2-1; D uncertain. CDR1 is SGHTA and CDR2 is FQGNSA in the germline V gene. V was shortened by 1 base and J by 10 bases, with 8 bases between the two germline ends. CDR3 size: 12 residues. CDR3 DNA sequence: TGTGCCAGCAGCTTAGAAACTTGGGAGCAGTTCTTC. This encodes CASSLETWEQFF.

The chain uses TRBV7-2 and TRBJ2-7; 9 bases match TRBD1. The germline gives CDR1 SGHTA, CDR2 FQGNSA. Unmatched junction bases numbered 10, after V lost 6 bases and J lost 4 bases. This CDR3 contains 15 residues. The CDR3 is CASSQITGGAYEQYF. The CDR3 coding sequence is TGTGCCAGCAGTCAAATTACAGGGGGCGCTTACGAGCAGTACTTC. Drawing the rest from reference TRBV7-2 and TRBJ2-7, the complete variable domain is GAGVSQSPSNKVTEKGKDVELRCDPISGHTALYWYRQSLGQGLEFLIYFQGNSAPDKSGLPSDRFSAERTGGSVSTLTIQRTQQEDSAVYLCASSQITGGAYEQYFGPGTRLTVT.

The chain combines TRBV4-1 with TRBJ2-5; the match to TRBD2 covers 9 bases. The CDR3 extends over 16 amino acids. Trimming cost V 3 bases and J 8 bases; bases outside gene matches: 13. The V gene's germline CDR1 is MGHRA and CDR2 YSYEKL. In nucleotides, the CDR3 is TGCGCCAGCAGCCAGAGTAGCGGGGGCGCCTTTGGAACCCAGTACTTC. Its protein is CASSQSSGGAFGTQYF.

The chain uses TRBV18 and TRBJ1-1, with D possibly TRBD1 on 5 matching bases. CDR3 length: 15 amino acids. The germline V and J ends were trimmed by 3 bases and 7 bases, with 18 bases remaining between them. CDR1 is KGHSH, CDR2 LQKENI, per germline. CDR3 region: CASSPGARTGGEAFF. The CDR3 bases are TGTGCCAGCTCACCTGGGGCCAGAACAGGCGGTGAAGCTTTCTTT.

V usage is TRBV19 and J usage is TRBJ1-5; D is perhaps TRBD1 (5 bases). This CDR3 spans 13 amino acids. Germline V gene data show CDR1 as LNHDA and CDR2 as SQIVND (reference sequence). Trimming pared 7 bases from V and 6 bases from J, leaving 13 bases between. This chain's CDR3 is CASNKGIGQPQHF. Here the CDR3 DNA reads TGTGCCAGTAATAAGGGGATCGGTCAGCCCCAGCATTTT.

This clone was observed a handful of times. This chain connects TRBV14 to TRBJ1-6, with D uncertain. Per the germline V gene, CDR1 is SGHDN and CDR2 is FVKESK. Trimming shortened V by 4 bases and J by 5 bases, and 12 bases separated the two germline ends. The CDR3 has 15 amino acids. The CDR3 sequence: CASSRSRSDNSPLHF. The CDR3 DNA sequence: TGTGCCAGCAGCCGGTCGCGCTCTGATAATTCACCCCTCCACTTT.